This T cell receptor beta chain was profiled in a study of T cell repertoires in cytomegalovirus infection. TCRdb independently ran MiXCR on the reads; one entry per CDR3 protein. The profile shows 200,000 to 300,000 distinct CDR3 sequences, roughly 10% of them singletons. Deletions cut 1 base from V and 5 bases from J, with 14 bases between. CDR3 size: 15 residues. Germline V gene sequence: CDR1 KGHSH, CDR2 LQKENI. This receptor was obtained from a human donor in good health (CMV status not recorded). Some clones in this sample may be carry-over from other donors' samples. The chain links TRBV18 to TRBJ1-1; possibly TRBD1 for D (5 bases). Material for sequencing was PBMCs. The CDR3 region is CASSPRTGGDTEAFF. The CDR3 DNA follows: TGTGCCAGCTCACCACGAACAGGAGGGGATACTGAAGCTTTCTTT.